These 9 T cell receptor beta chains originate from one sample sequenced in a study of early T cells in non-severe SARS-CoV-2 infection. Using its own MiXCR run on the 5' RACE reads, TCRdb lists one record per CDR3 protein. The sample has 55,000 to 75,000 distinct CDR3 sequences; about 12% are singletons. The source material was whole blood. The receptors were sampled from an adult who was a healthcare worker with PCR-confirmed SARS-CoV-2 infection or an uninfected control (not recorded which).

This clonotype was observed many times. This chain links TRBV24-1 with TRBJ2-3, with 9 bases matching TRBD2. Germline loops: CDR1 KGHDR, CDR2 SFDVKD. V gave up 3 bases and J gave up 1 base; unmatched junction bases: 4. CDR3 length: 16 amino acids. The CDR3 sequence: CATSDPTSGRTDTQYF. CDR3 in DNA: TGTGCCACCAGTGATCCCACTAGCGGGCGCACAGATACGCAGTATTTT.

DNA of the CDR3: TGTGCCAGCAGCGACGGACAGGGGGCCGCAGATACGCAGTATTTT. Its protein product is CASSDGQGAADTQYF. The chain joins TRBV7-9 to TRBJ2-3, with 11 bases identical to TRBD1. The CDR3 runs 15 residues. The trim removed 5 bases at V and 4 bases at J, leaving 5 bases unmatched. Germline V gives CDR1 SEHNR, CDR2 FQNEAQ (reference sequence).

This clonotype was seen a handful of times. The chain combines TRBV9 with TRBJ1-1; D is undetermined. The CDR3 length is 12 residues. The germline V gene has CDR1 SGDLS and CDR2 YYNGEE. The germline V and J ends were trimmed by 4 bases and 7 bases, with 11 bases remaining between them. As DNA, the CDR3 is TGTGCCAGCAGCCCGGGGATGGATGAAGCTTTCTTT. It encodes CASSPGMDEAFF.

This clonotype was recorded many times. This chain uses TRBV27 with TRBJ2-1, with TRBD2 matching over 13 bases. The length of the CDR3 is 15 residues. Trimming at V came to 2 bases and at J to 9 bases, leaving 4 bases not matched to a gene. Germline V lookup: CDR1 MNHEY, CDR2 SMNVEV (reference sequence). This CDR3 is CASSLGLAGAGEQFF. In DNA form, the CDR3 reads TGTGCCAGCAGTTTAGGACTAGCGGGAGCGGGTGAGCAGTTCTTC.

V usage is TRBV7-2 and J usage is TRBJ2-3; 8 positions agree with TRBD2. Germline CDR1 and CDR2: SGHTA and FQGNSA. This CDR3 has 16 residues. V shed 0 bases and J 2 bases; nucleotides not matched to a gene: 4. The CDR3 loop reads CASSLASGIPTDTQYF. CDR3 sequence (DNA): TGTGCCAGCAGCTTAGCTAGCGGGATCCCCACAGATACGCAGTATTTT.

This clonotype was detected only once. The J gene is TRBJ2-4, the V gene TRBV2; D is possibly TRBD1 (7 bases). Trimming left V 10 bases short and J 5 bases short, with 18 bases between. CDR1 and CDR2 from the germline V gene are SNHLY and FYNNEI. This CDR3 is 14 amino acids long. The CDR3 DNA sequence: TGTGCCACCGGGAGACAGGGTATCGAAAACATTCAGTACTTC. Translated, it gives CATGRQGIENIQYF.

This clonotype was detected ten times or more. The CDR3 sequence is CASSLSTSGGYEQYF. The DNA for the CDR3 is TGTGCCAGCAGCTTATCGACTAGCGGGGGCTACGAGCAGTACTTC. The chain has TRBV7-2 and TRBJ2-7; 12 bases fit TRBD2. After removal of 2 bases from V and 3 bases from J, the junction contained 2 bases not matched to a gene. This CDR3 spans 15 amino acids. Germline loops: CDR1 SGHTA, CDR2 FQGNSA.

Many counts were recorded for this clonotype. The chain joins TRBV9 to TRBJ1-1; weak D call: TRBD1 (6 bases). The CDR3 length is 14 residues. V dropped 4 bases and J dropped 2 bases, with 12 bases sitting between them. CDR1 and CDR2 (germline): SGDLS, YYNGEE. CDR3 residues: CASSPGDTNTEAFF. DNA for the CDR3: TGTGCCAGCAGCCCAGGGGACACTAACACTGAAGCTTTCTTT.

This chain uses TRBV28 with TRBJ2-1, with D tentatively TRBD1 or TRBD2 (5 bases each). Germline V CDR1 and CDR2: MDHEN, SYDVKM. This CDR3 is 10 amino acids long. Trimming removed 8 bases from V and 8 bases from J, with 7 bases in between. The CDR3 DNA reads TGTGCCAGCCTGGGGGATGAGCAGTTCTTC. Its protein is CASLGDEQFF. The full variable domain, completed using reference TRBV28 and TRBJ2-1, is DVKVTQSSRYLVKRTGEKVFLECVQDMDHENMFWYRQDPGLGLRLIYFSYDVKMKEKGDIPEGYSVSREKKERFSLILESASTNQTSMYLCASLGDEQFFGPGTRLTVL.